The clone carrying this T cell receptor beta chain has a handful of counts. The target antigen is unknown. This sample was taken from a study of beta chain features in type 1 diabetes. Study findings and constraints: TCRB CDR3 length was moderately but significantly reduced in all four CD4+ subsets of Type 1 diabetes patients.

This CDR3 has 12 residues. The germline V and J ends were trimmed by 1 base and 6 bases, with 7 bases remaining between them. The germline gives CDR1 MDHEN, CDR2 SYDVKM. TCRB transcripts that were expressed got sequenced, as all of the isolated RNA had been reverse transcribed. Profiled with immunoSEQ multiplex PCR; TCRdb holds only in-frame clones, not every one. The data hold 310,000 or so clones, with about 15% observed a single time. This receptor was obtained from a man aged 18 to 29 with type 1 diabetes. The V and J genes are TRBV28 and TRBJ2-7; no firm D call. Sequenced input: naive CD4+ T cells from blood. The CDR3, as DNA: TGTGCCAGCAGTTTATTTTCGGGCGAGCAGTACTTC. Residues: CASSLFSGEQYF.